One sample yielded the 31 T cell receptor beta chains listed below, sequenced in a study of CD8 T cells in ankylosing spondylitis (dated by TCRdb to about 2017). General findings and caveats noted by the study authors: A TCR beta motif of seven or eight highly homologous amino acid variants appeared characteristic of blood from ankylosing spondylitis patients.

For these TCRs, the target antigens are not known. Libraries were built with 5' RACE. Sequenced on an Illumina HiSeq 2500. The raw public reads went through TCRdb reprocessing: fastp at Q25, MiXCR clone calling, in-frame beta chains kept. All rows with the same CDR3 protein become a single entry with the most common DNA and genes. Within this sample are about 500,000 distinct CDR3 sequences, with over 9.5% of them counted one time only. 6.8% of the sample lies in the top ten. Material: blood, either unsorted or a sorted T cell fraction (not recorded which). The source is a male donor with ankylosing spondylitis.

The chain links TRBV20-1 to TRBJ2-5; D possibly corresponds to TRBD2 (6 bases). Trimming removed 2 bases from V and 5 bases from J, with 12 bases in between. This CDR3 has 13 residues. Germline lookup yields CDR1 DFQATT and CDR2 SNEGSKA (reference sequence). The CDR3 DNA follows: TGCAGTGCTAGAATCCCGCGGGACGAGACCCAGTACTTC. Translated: CSARIPRDETQYF.

In this sample, this clonotype turned up many times. The chain has TRBV12-3 or TRBV12-4 and TRBJ2-3; 12 bases are shared with TRBD2. J gave up 2 bases and V 4 bases, and 4 bases lay outside the gene matches. This CDR3 is 16 amino acids long. The DNA for the CDR3 is TGTGCCAGCAGTTCTAGCGGGAGGGTCCTCACAGATACGCAGTATTTT. Translation: CASSSSGRVLTDTQYF.

The DNA for the CDR3 is TGTGCCAGCAGGGACGACCGCACAGATACGCAGTATTTT. Translated, it gives CASRDDRTDTQYF. The V gene is TRBV2, the J gene TRBJ2-3; no clear D gene. Germline CDR1 and CDR2: SNHLY and FYNNEI. The CDR3 sequence is 13 residues long. The V end was cut by 6 bases, the J end by 1 base, with 8 bases between.

A few counts support this clonotype. This rearrangement joins TRBV12-3 or TRBV12-4 to TRBJ2-1, with 9 bases fitting TRBD1. Losses at the gene ends were 7 bases for V and 2 bases for J; bases not matched to a gene: 6. The CDR3 length is 15 residues. The CDR3 loop reads CASTLDRGAYNEQFF. The CDR3, as DNA: TGTGCCAGCACCCTGGACAGGGGCGCCTACAATGAGCAGTTCTTC.

The chain uses TRBV12-1 and TRBJ2-2; the table assigns TRBD1, which was not confirmed against the DNA. TRBV12-1 is a listed pseudogene. The CDR3 length is 22 residues. CDR3 DNA: TGTGCCAGCAGCTTGCTCCTTCATCCACAGGGTTACTTACCAACGAACACCGGGGAGCTGTTTTTT. Translating it yields CASSLLLHPQGYLPTNTGELFF.

The J gene is TRBJ2-2, the V gene TRBV6-5; no firm D call. V dropped 3 bases and J dropped 5 bases, with 10 bases sitting between them. This CDR3 is built from 14 residues. The germline gives CDR1 MNHEY, CDR2 SVGAGI. The CDR3 sequence: CASSYRQQTGELFF. CDR3 nucleotides: TGTGCCAGCAGTTATAGGCAGCAAACCGGGGAGCTGTTTTTT.

This clonotype was detected many times. The rearrangement joins TRBV11-2 to TRBJ2-1; no definite D call. The V gene lost 0 bases and the J gene lost 10 bases, with 10 bases spanning the gap. Germline CDR1 and CDR2: SGHAT and FQNNGV. CDR3 size: 13 residues. The CDR3, as DNA: TGTGCCAGCAGCTTAGAGCGCGAAAGCGAGCAGTTCTTC. Its translation: CASSLERESEQFF.

V gene TRBV11-3 combines with J gene TRBJ1-2; D uncertain. Deletions cut 0 bases from V and 2 bases from J, with 4 bases between. Looked up from germline, CDR1 is SGHNT and CDR2 is YENEEA. The CDR3 is 13 residues long. The CDR3 protein is CASSLDQNYGYTF. CDR3 nucleotide sequence: TGTGCCAGCAGCTTAGACCAGAACTATGGCTACACCTTC.

CDR3 bases: TGTGCCAGCAGCTTTAACCGGGACAACTACGAGCAGTACTTC. Translating it yields CASSFNRDNYEQYF. This sequence joins TRBV7-8 and TRBJ2-7; tentatively, D is TRBD1 (6 bases). With 3 bases removed from V and 3 bases from J, the gap between germline ends came to 12 bases. CDR1 is SGHVS and CDR2 is FQNEAQ in the germline V gene. The CDR3 runs to 14 residues.

The chain recombines TRBV5-1 with TRBJ1-1; possibly TRBD1 for D (5 bases). V was shortened by 2 bases and J by 4 bases, with 15 bases between the two germline ends. CDR1 is SGHRS and CDR2 is YFSETQ in the germline V gene. The CDR3 contains 15 residues. The CDR3 DNA reads as TGCGCCAGCAGCTTCGGGGCCCCGATGAGCACTGAAGCTTTCTTT. This gives the protein CASSFGAPMSTEAFF.

This clonotype has a count of ten or more. J is TRBJ1-1 and V is TRBV29-1; 8 positions agree with TRBD1. Germline values: CDR1 SQVTM, CDR2 ANQGSEA. Trimming at V came to 2 bases and at J to 4 bases, leaving 6 bases not matched to a gene. There are 14 residues in the CDR3. The CDR3 DNA sequence: TGCAGCGTTGAAAAGGACAGGGCTGGCACTGAAGCTTTCTTT. The encoded protein is CSVEKDRAGTEAFF.

The chain uses TRBV5-1 and TRBJ2-1; no reliable D call. This CDR3 is built from 12 residues. Germline CDR1 is SGHRS and CDR2 is YFSETQ. Trimming took 0 bases from V and 12 from J, leaving 10 bases between them. The CDR3 sequence: CASSLEPFGQFF. The CDR3 bases are TGCGCCAGCAGCTTGGAACCTTTTGGGCAGTTCTTC.

In this sample, this clonotype turned up many times. V and J are TRBV12-3 or TRBV12-4 and TRBJ1-2; no firm D call. Between the trimmed V and J ends, which lost 6 bases and 8 bases, there was a span of 10 bases. CDR3 length: 11 residues. The CDR3 DNA reads TGTGCCAGCAGCAACGGGCGGGGCTACACCTTC. Protein sequence: CASSNGRGYTF.

This clonotype was seen a few times. The chain links TRBV3-1 to TRBJ2-5, with D tentatively TRBD1 (6 bases). The ends were cut back, 2 bases at V and 2 bases at J, with 15 bases in the middle. The length of the CDR3 is 16 residues. CDR1 LGHDT and CDR2 YNNKEL come from the germline V gene (reference sequence). Here the CDR3 reads CASSQPPGQGQETQYF. In nucleotides, the CDR3 is TGTGCCAGCAGCCAACCACCGGGACAAGGACAAGAGACCCAGTACTTC.

This clonotype was counted between two and nine times. The J gene is TRBJ2-3, the V gene TRBV11-2, with a weak D call TRBD1 (6 bases). From germline, CDR1 is SGHAT and CDR2 FQNNGV. The CDR3 is 15 amino acids. The ends were cut back, 5 bases at V and 2 bases at J, with 14 bases in the middle. The DNA of the CDR3 is TGTGCCAGCAGCGTAACAGGGTTGGACACAGATACGCAGTATTTT. Its translation is CASSVTGLDTDTQYF.

The rearrangement links TRBV25-1 to TRBJ2-7; maybe TRBD1 (6 bases). Trimming pared 4 bases from V and 7 bases from J, leaving 20 bases between. CDR3 size: 15 residues. Germline loops: CDR1 MGHDK, CDR2 SYGVNS. As DNA, the CDR3 is TGTGCCAGCAGTGGCCCCGCCATACAGGGTCGGGAGCAGTACTTC. As protein: CASSGPAIQGREQYF.

This clonotype came up a few times. V and J are TRBV20-1 and TRBJ2-5; D unclear. V lost 2 bases, J lost 5 bases, and 6 bases lay in between. This CDR3 has 11 residues. CDR1 DFQATT and CDR2 SNEGSKA come from the germline V gene (reference sequence). CDR3 coding DNA: TGCAGTGCTAGAACGTGGGAGACCCAGTACTTC. This translates into CSARTWETQYF.

The chain recombines TRBV20-1 with TRBJ2-5, with TRBD2 matching over 14 bases. The CDR3 contains 14 residues. Germline-derived CDR1 and CDR2 are DFQATT and SNEGSKA (reference sequence). The V and J ends lost 6 bases and 5 bases, in that order; junction bases with no gene match: 5. CDR3 DNA: TGCAGTGCGGGACTAGCGGGAGTCTTGGAGACCCAGTACTTC. Protein: CSAGLAGVLETQYF.

This clonotype has a count of ten or more. This chain links TRBV15 with TRBJ2-7; a weak D match, TRBD2 (6 bases). Per the germline V gene, CDR1 is LNHNV and CDR2 is YYDKDF (reference sequence). Trimming took 0 bases from V and 2 from J, leaving 14 bases between them. The CDR3 sequence is 16 residues long. CDR3 sequence: CATSRDLQRVPYEQYF. The CDR3 nucleotides are TGTGCCACCAGCAGAGATTTGCAGCGGGTGCCCTACGAGCAGTACTTC.

J is TRBJ2-2 and V is TRBV5-5; D not resolved. The CDR3 length is 15 residues. Germline assignment: CDR1 SGHKS and CDR2 YYEKEE (reference sequence). Trimming stripped 0 bases from V and 4 bases from J, with 10 bases between. CDR3 DNA: TGTGCCAGCAGCTTGGAGGGTTGGGGCACCGGGGAGCTGTTTTTT. Its protein is CASSLEGWGTGELFF.

This clonotype was detected many times. The V call is TRBV5-6, the J call TRBJ2-4; a possible D gene is TRBD1 (6 bases). This CDR3 is built from 14 residues. The V and J ends lost 0 bases and 7 bases respectively, with 11 bases between them. The germline V gene has CDR1 SGHDT and CDR2 YYEEEE. The CDR3 region has the DNA TGTGCCAGCAGCTTGGAAGGGGGATGGAACATTCAGTACTTC. It specifies CASSLEGGWNIQYF. The full variable domain, in which reference TRBV5-6 and TRBJ2-4 provide the parts outside the CDR3, is DAGVTQSPTHLIKTRGQQVTLRCSPKSGHDTVSWYQQALGQGPQFIFQYYEEEERQRGNFPDRFSGHQFPNYSSELNVNALLLGDSALYLCASSLEGGWNIQYFGAGTRLSVL.

This clonotype has more than one count but fewer than ten. The chain is built from TRBV6-5 and TRBJ1-4; D gene ambiguous. This CDR3 has 15 residues. Germline-derived CDR1 and CDR2 are MNHEY and SVGAGI. Trimming cost V 0 bases and J 0 bases, with 5 bases left between them. This CDR3 is CASSYSATTNEKLFF. For the CDR3, the DNA is TGTGCCAGCAGTTACTCGGCAACAACTAATGAAAAACTGTTTTTT.

The CDR3 region has the DNA TGTGCCAGCAGTTTGAAAGGAGGGATCTATGGCTACACCTTC. It encodes CASSLKGGIYGYTF. The J gene is TRBJ1-2, the V gene TRBV28; no clear D gene. V lost 3 bases and J 4 bases, leaving 12 bases between the germline ends. The CDR3 has 14 amino acids. CDR1 is MDHEN and CDR2 is SYDVKM in the germline V gene.

There are a few counts of this clonotype. The J gene is TRBJ2-7, the V gene TRBV6-1; D tentatively reads TRBD1 or TRBD2 (5 bases each). CDR1 is MNHNS and CDR2 is SASEGT in the germline V gene. V dropped 6 bases and J dropped 3 bases, with 18 bases sitting between them. CDR3 length: 15 amino acids. The CDR3 spells CASRRFGGQIYEQYV. CDR3 DNA sequence: TGTGCCAGCAGGCGCTTTGGGGGTCAGATCTACGAGCAGTACGTC.

This clonotype has only a few counts. This sequence joins TRBV20-1 and TRBJ2-1; 11 bases match TRBD2. V lost 5 bases, J lost 8 bases, and 11 bases stayed unmatched. The germline V gene has CDR1 DFQATT and CDR2 SNEGSKA (reference sequence). This CDR3 spans 15 amino acids. CDR3 residues: CSADAGTSGYDEQFF. The DNA for the CDR3 is TGCAGTGCTGATGCTGGGACTAGCGGTTACGATGAGCAGTTCTTC.

This clonotype was seen a handful of times. The chain is built from TRBV5-5 and TRBJ2-3, with D possibly matching TRBD1 (6 bases). Germline lookup yields CDR1 SGHKS and CDR2 YYEKEE (reference sequence). This CDR3 has 13 residues. V was shortened by 1 base and J by 5 bases, with 8 bases between the two germline ends. The DNA for the CDR3 is TGTGCCAGCAGCTTGTCAGGGGTAGATACGCAGTATTTT. Translated: CASSLSGVDTQYF. Looking up the rest from reference TRBV5-5 and TRBJ2-3 gives the full variable domain: DAGVTQSPTHLIKTRGQQVTLRCSPISGHKSVSWYQQVLGQGPQFIFQYYEKEERGRGNFPDRFSARQFPNYSSELNVNALLLGDSALYLCASSLSGVDTQYFGPGTRLTVL.

This clonotype came up a few times. Here the CDR3 reads CATSRGLAATPETQYF. CDR3 nucleotides: TGTGCCACCTCCCGGGGACTAGCGGCGACCCCTGAGACCCAGTACTTC. This sequence joins TRBV6-1 and TRBJ2-5, with 11 bases identical to TRBD2. V shed 10 bases, J shed 5 bases, and the junction held 15 bases outside the gene matches. Germline V CDR1 and CDR2: MNHNS, SASEGT. CDR3 size: 16 residues.

The CDR3 loop reads CASSPQGEQPQHF. For the CDR3, the DNA is TGCGCCAGCAGTCCTCAGGGCGAACAGCCCCAGCATTTT. The chain couples TRBV5-1 to TRBJ1-5, with a possible D match to TRBD1 (5 bases). This CDR3 comprises 13 residues. V was trimmed by 5 bases and J by 7 bases, leaving 13 bases between them. Germline V CDR1 and CDR2: SGHRS, YFSETQ.

This clonotype turned up a few times. The chain links TRBV3-1 to TRBJ1-6; 8 bases match TRBD1. V lost 4 bases to trimming and J lost 7 bases; unmatched junction nucleotides: 6. This CDR3 has 15 residues. In germline, CDR1 is LGHDT, CDR2 YNNKEL (reference sequence). This CDR3 reads CASSRRQGLNSPLHF. The CDR3 nucleotides read TGTGCCAGCAGCCGCCGACAGGGGTTAAATTCACCCCTCCACTTT.

This sequence joins TRBV7-9 and TRBJ1-4, with D perhaps matching TRBD1 (6 bases). Germline CDR1 is SEHNR and CDR2 is FQNEAQ (reference sequence). The CDR3 extends over 16 amino acids. Trimming removed 1 base at V and 0 bases at J, with 9 bases between. The CDR3 loop is CASSLGDTATNEKLFF. CDR3 bases: TGTGCCAGCAGCTTAGGGGACACGGCAACTAATGAAAAACTGTTTTTT. The full variable domain, its missing parts supplied by reference TRBV7-9 and TRBJ1-4, is DTGVSQNPRHKITKRGQNVTFRCDPISEHNRLYWYRQTLGQGPEFLTYFQNEAQLEKSRLLSDRFSAERPKGSFSTLEIQRTEQGDSAMYLCASSLGDTATNEKLFFGSGTQLSVL.

This clonotype was seen more than once but under ten times. The chain combines TRBV15 with TRBJ1-5, with D tentatively TRBD1 (6 bases). Trimming took off 1 base at V and 2 bases at J, with 9 bases between the two ends. The CDR3 is 15 residues long. Germline V gene data show CDR1 as LNHNV and CDR2 as YYDKDF (reference sequence). CDR3: CATSRGDTGNQPQHF. The CDR3 bases are TGTGCCACCAGCAGAGGGGACACCGGCAATCAGCCCCAGCATTTT.